These 2 T cell receptor beta chains were sequenced from one sample in a study of CD8+ T cells in alopecia areata. Extracted RNA was reverse transcribed, and the resulting cDNA served as sequencing template. TCRdb's copy holds only in-frame clones and misses some; the assay was immunoSEQ multiplex PCR. The sample holds 150,000 or so clones, around 47% seen once. Specimen: CD4+ T cells sorted from blood. The receptors were gathered from a human donor with alopecia areata.

This clone was picked up a small number of times. The CDR3 nucleotides are TGTGCCACCAAATCCGGGGTGGGTAACAATGAGCAGTTCTTC. It translates to CATKSGVGNNEQFF. The chain links TRBV15 to TRBJ2-1, with D perhaps TRBD2 (5 bases). The CDR3 is 14 amino acids. Germline V gives CDR1 LNHNV, CDR2 YYDKDF (reference sequence). Trimming removed 7 bases at V and 5 bases at J, with 15 bases between.

V usage is TRBV28 and J usage is TRBJ2-5, with D perhaps given as TRBD1 or TRBD2 (6 bases each). Germline CDR1 reads MDHEN; CDR2 reads SYDVKM. The germline V and J ends were trimmed by 3 bases and 0 bases, with 11 bases remaining between them. The CDR3 sequence is 15 residues long. The CDR3 DNA reads as TGTGCCAGCAGTTTGAGAGGGGGGTACCAAGAGACCCAGTACTTC. Encoded protein: CASSLRGGYQETQYF.